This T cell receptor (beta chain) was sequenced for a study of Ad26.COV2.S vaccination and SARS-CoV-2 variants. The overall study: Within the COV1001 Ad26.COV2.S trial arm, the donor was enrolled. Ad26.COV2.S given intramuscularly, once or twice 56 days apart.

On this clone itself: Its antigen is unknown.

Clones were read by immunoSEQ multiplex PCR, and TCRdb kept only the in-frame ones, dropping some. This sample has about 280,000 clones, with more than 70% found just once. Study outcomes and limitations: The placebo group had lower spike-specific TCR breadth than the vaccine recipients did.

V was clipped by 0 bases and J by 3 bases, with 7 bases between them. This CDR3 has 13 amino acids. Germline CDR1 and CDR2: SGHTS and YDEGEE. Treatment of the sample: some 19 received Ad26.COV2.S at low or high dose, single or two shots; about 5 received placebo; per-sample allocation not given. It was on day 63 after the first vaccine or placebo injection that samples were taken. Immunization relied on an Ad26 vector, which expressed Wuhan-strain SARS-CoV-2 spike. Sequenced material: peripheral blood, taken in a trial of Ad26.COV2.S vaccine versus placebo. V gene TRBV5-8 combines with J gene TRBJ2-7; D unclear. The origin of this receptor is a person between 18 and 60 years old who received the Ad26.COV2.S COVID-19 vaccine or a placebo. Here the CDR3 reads CASSLGSDYEQYF. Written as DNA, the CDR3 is TGTGCCAGCAGCTTGGGATCTGACTACGAGCAGTACTTC.